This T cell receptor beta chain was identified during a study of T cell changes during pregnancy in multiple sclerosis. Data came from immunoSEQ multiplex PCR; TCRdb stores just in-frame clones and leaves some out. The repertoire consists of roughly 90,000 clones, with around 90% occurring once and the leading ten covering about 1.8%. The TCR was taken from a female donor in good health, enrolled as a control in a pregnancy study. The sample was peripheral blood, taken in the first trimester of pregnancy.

CDR3 sequence reads: CSVIRDSGTQHF. The CDR3 nucleotides are TGCAGCGTTATCAGGGACAGTGGGACCCAGCATTTT. This chain uses TRBV29-1 with TRBJ1-5, with TRBD1 matching 7 bases. The V gene end was trimmed by 5 bases and the J gene end by 11 bases; junction bases not matched to a gene: 9. The CDR3 extends over 12 amino acids. CDR1 SQVTM and CDR2 ANQGSEA come from the germline V gene.